Listed below are T cell receptor beta chains from one sample, sequenced in a study of T-cell memory formation after mild COVID-19. TCRdb analysed the 5' RACE reads with MiXCR anew, one entry per CDR3 protein. The table records about 290,000 distinct CDR3 sequences, less than 20% of them present only once. Material for sequencing was PBMCs or a T cell subset sorted from them (not recorded which). These receptors were collected from a man between 18 and 35 years old who had mild COVID-19 (a few samples of this study predate the infection). Cell type and time point are not known. CDR3s include the opening cysteine and the closing phenylalanine or tryptophan. The order of the fields is J gene, D gene, clone size, V gene, CDR3 protein, CDR3 DNA. The D gene is left open where the match is weak. Only some rows state a clone size, as once, few, many or a class for expanded clones.

>TRBJ1-3|.|few|TRBV9
CASSVATSGNTIYF
TGTGCCAGCAGCGTAGCGACAAGTGGAAACACCATATATTTT
>TRBJ1-6|TRBD1|few|TRBV7-9
CASSGTGQSPLHF
TGTGCCAGCAGTGGGACAGGGCAATCACCCCTCCACTTT
>TRBJ1-1|.|few|TRBV12-3/TRBV12-4
CASSPTRGEAFF
TGTGCCAGCAGCCCAACCAGGGGTGAAGCTTTCTTT
>TRBJ2-7|.|few|TRBV30
CAWSVIHQFYEQYF
TGTGCCTGGAGTGTAATACATCAATTCTACGAGCAGTACTTC
>TRBJ2-1|TRBD2|.|TRBV7-2
CASSLGGLASNEQFF
TGTGCCAGCAGCTTAGGTGGACTAGCAAGCAATGAGCAGTTCTTC
>TRBJ2-3|.|many|TRBV7-2
CASSLVGDTQYF
TGTGCCAGCAGCTTAGTAGGGGATACGCAGTATTTT
>TRBJ2-5|TRBD1|.|TRBV13
CASSYAGTGGNQETQYF
TGTGCCAGCAGCTACGCCGGGACAGGGGGCAACCAAGAGACCCAGTACTTC
>TRBJ2-5|TRBD2|few|TRBV24-1
CAAATSEETQYF
TGTGCCGCCGCAACTAGCGAAGAGACCCAGTACTTC
>TRBJ1-5|.|.|TRBV4-1
CASSQGSYSNQPQHF
TGCGCCAGCAGCCAGGGTTCCTATAGCAATCAGCCCCAGCATTTT
>TRBJ2-5|.|many|TRBV3-1
CASSPGEGLETQYF
TGTGCCAGCAGTCCGGGAGAAGGGTTAGAGACCCAGTACTTC
>TRBJ1-1|.|few|TRBV20-1
CSARRGAGDTEAFF
TGCAGTGCCCGAAGAGGGGCAGGAGACACTGAAGCTTTCTTT
>TRBJ1-1|.|few|TRBV30
CAWSQGNTEAFF
TGTGCCTGGAGCCAGGGGAACACTGAAGCTTTCTTT